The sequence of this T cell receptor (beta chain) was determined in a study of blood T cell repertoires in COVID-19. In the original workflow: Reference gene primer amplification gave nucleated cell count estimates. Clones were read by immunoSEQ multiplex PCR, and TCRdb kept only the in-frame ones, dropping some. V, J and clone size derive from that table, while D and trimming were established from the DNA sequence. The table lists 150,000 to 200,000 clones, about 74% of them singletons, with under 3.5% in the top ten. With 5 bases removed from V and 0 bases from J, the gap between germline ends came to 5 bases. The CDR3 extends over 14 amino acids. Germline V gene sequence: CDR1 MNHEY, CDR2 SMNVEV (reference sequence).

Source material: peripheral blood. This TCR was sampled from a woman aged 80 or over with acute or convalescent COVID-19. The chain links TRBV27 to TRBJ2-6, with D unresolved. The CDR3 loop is CASSTASGANVLTF. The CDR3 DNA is TGTGCCAGCAGTACAGCCTCTGGGGCCAACGTCCTGACTTTC.